The present entry profiles one T cell receptor beta chain with its context. Its antigen is currently not known. No per-base quality is available; no much larger clone lies one base away. The CDR3 regions of human TCRbeta chains were analyzed by immunosequencing. In the original analysis: Repertoire TCRs were checked for matches against a reference library of SARS-CoV-2-specific TCRs that had been generated using the MIRA antigen-specificity platform. Breadth meant the fraction of unique TCRs that were SARS-CoV-2-associated, whereas depth meant the fraction of total T cells that were SARS-CoV-2-associated. Using the MIRA data, every spike-specific TCR was mapped to the spike region that the TCR reacted to and assigned to either a CD4 or a CD8 class. Log10-transformed breadth and depth values were compared by one-way ANOVA with Sidak's multiple comparisons tests. In TCRdb, the immuneACCESS table is reduced to in-frame sequences with V and J assigned. These tables do not hold every clone; where another copy was compared, an unresolved V gene accounts for under half, and the others remain unexplained. V, J and clone size are those of that table, while D and trimming were read from the DNA. This sample is represented by about 180,000 clones; more than 80% of them were singletons. The biggest ten clones account for 6.9% of the sample.

The sample belongs to a study of T cell responses to AZD1222 COVID-19 vaccine (dated by TCRdb to the early 2020s). Background on the whole study: AZD1222 recipients with second doses at about 4 weeks or about 12 weeks were pooled, because spike-specific TCR depth and breadth did not differ between schedules. A total of approximately 230 trial participants underwent TCR sequencing, of whom 207 received two doses of AZD1222 and some 25 received two doses of the MenACWY control vaccine. Trial participants were enrolled into age subgroups of 18-55, 56-69 and 70-plus years, which contained roughly 140, 27 and 60 TCR-sequenced participants, respectively. What the work shows at the level of the full study, not this receptor alone: No day 14 peak-response samples were available, so repertoires were characterized only after the peak T cell response. The 56-69-year group was small, and its depth increase did not reach significance, likely because of low power. Only a handful of AZD1222 recipients were SARS-CoV-2 seropositive at baseline, limiting conclusions about previously exposed vaccinees. CD4 TCRs associated with the vaccine covered the entire spike protein, and the dominant responses were in regions 160-218 and 743-854. Epitopes outside the regions mutated in the B.1.351 and B.1.1.7 variants were reportedly recognized by nearly half of the unique spike-specific TCRs. After two AZD1222 doses, both the breadth and the depth of spike-specific TCRs were significantly higher than at day 0 and than in MenACWY recipients. Participants were mostly white British and included more females than males, and it was suggested by the authors that clonal diversity may have been underestimated.

This specimen's time point label, interpreted: baseline before first vaccination. Vaccinee samples were obtained from the UK trials COV001 and COV002, which included a single-blind randomized controlled phase 2/3 trial of AZD1222 (ChAdOx1 nCoV-19) in healthy adults. For TCRbeta chain sequencing, PBMC samples from trial participants were taken at day 0 and at day 28 after the second dose. Here the sequenced sample was peripheral blood, taken on day 0 of AZD1222 vaccination. The TCR was taken from an adult in good health.

The nucleotide sequence reads TGTGCCAGCAGTGAAGTTGATGTCAATGAGCAGTTCTTC. Its protein reads: CASSEVDVNEQFF. The chain uses TRBV6-1 and TRBJ2-1, with no reliable assignment of the D segment. Trimming at the junction amounts to 1 base on V and 6 bases on J, and the germline ends lie 7 bases apart. CDR1 and CDR2 (MNHNS, SASEGT) derive from the germline V gene. The CDR3 runs 13 residues from the cysteine to the phenylalanine. The read is trimmed to its CDR3 DNA, 39 bases read in frame from base 1.